This is a list of T cell receptor beta chains from one sample in a study of blood T cell repertoires in COVID-19. Produced via immunoSEQ multiplex PCR; TCRdb's table is partial and in-frame only. The table records about 62,000 clones, 80% to 90% of them present only once. Material: peripheral blood. These TCRs come from a woman aged 55-70 years with COVID-19, enrolled during active disease. Each CDR3 is given with its conserved first and last residue. Each record gives: J gene, clone size, D gene, V gene, CDR3 protein, CDR3 DNA. D genes are given only for firm matches. Clone size, where shown, is once, few, many, or a class for clones that have expanded.

TRBJ1-5 - - TRBV7-2 CASSLYRAYGQPQHF TGTGCCAGCAGCTTATACAGGGCGTACGGGCAGCCCCAGCATTTT
TRBJ1-1 - - TRBV30 CAWSHGPGGTEAFF TGTGCCTGGAGTCATGGTCCGGGTGGCACTGAAGCTTTCTTT
TRBJ2-1 - TRBD2 TRBV4-2 CASSQPSGSSSYNEQFF TGTGCCAGCAGCCAACCTAGCGGGAGTAGCTCCTACAATGAGCAGTTCTTC
TRBJ1-1 - - TRBV19 CASTSWQGTNTEAFF TGTGCCAGTACCTCCTGGCAGGGAACGAACACTGAAGCTTTCTTT
TRBJ2-7 - - TRBV30 CAWSVGQTLYEQYF TGTGCCTGGAGTGTAGGACAGACTCTCTACGAGCAGTACTTC
TRBJ2-7 - TRBD2 TRBV14 CASSQVVGTTLWEQYF TGTGCCAGCAGCCAAGTAGTAGGGACTACCCTGTGGGAGCAGTACTTC
TRBJ2-5 - TRBD1 TRBV5-1 CASSSTGPETQYF TGCGCCAGCAGCTCGACAGGGCCAGAGACCCAGTACTTC
TRBJ2-2 - - TRBV12-3/TRBV12-4 CASSPKGELFF TGTGCCAGCAGCCCTAAAGGGGAGCTGTTTTTT
TRBJ2-2 - - TRBV28 CASRGLTGELFF TGTGCCAGCAGGGGCCTTACCGGGGAGCTGTTTTTT
TRBJ2-2 - TRBD1 TRBV30 CASGQGVITGELFF TGTGCATCAGGGCAGGGGGTTATCACCGGGGAGCTGTTTTTT
TRBJ2-1 - TRBD2 TRBV7-9 CASSSLEGRERNEQFF TGTGCCAGCAGCTCCCTGGAAGGGCGGGAGCGGAATGAGCAGTTCTTC
TRBJ2-1 - - TRBV7-3 CASSLGSVHEQFF TGTGCCAGCAGCTTAGGTAGCGTCCATGAGCAGTTCTTC
TRBJ1-5 - TRBD1 TRBV7-9 CASSSDRGSQPQHF TGTGCCAGCAGCTCCGACAGGGGAAGCCAGCCCCAGCATTTT
TRBJ2-1 - - TRBV4-1 CASSQRVNTGIEQFF TGCGCCAGCAGCCAACGCGTCAATACAGGGATTGAGCAGTTCTTC
TRBJ1-2 - TRBD1 TRBV7-2 CASSLGDRVYGYTF TGTGCCAGCAGCTTAGGGGACAGGGTCTATGGCTACACCTTC
TRBJ1-1 - TRBD1 TRBV6-6 CASSTGTGGVAFF TGTGCCAGCAGCACCGGGACAGGGGGAGTTGCTTTCTTT
TRBJ1-5 - - TRBV18 CASSPPGLNQPQHF TGTGCCAGCTCACCACCGGGCCTAAATCAGCCCCAGCATTTT
TRBJ1-5 - TRBD1 TRBV5-6 CASSLRGQADSNQPQHF TGTGCCAGCAGCTTGCGGGGACAGGCGGATAGCAATCAGCCCCAGCATTTT
TRBJ1-1 - TRBD1 TRBV19 CASSPRDRANTEAFF TGTGCCAGTAGTCCCCGGGACAGGGCGAACACTGAAGCTTTCTTT
TRBJ1-2 - TRBD1 TRBV2 CASTGDRRGRGYTF TGTGCCAGCACCGGGGACAGGAGGGGTCGTGGCTACACCTTC
TRBJ1-2 - - TRBV7-2 CASSLGALPIRGYTF TGTGCCAGCAGCTTAGGGGCTCTCCCTATAAGGGGCTACACCTTC
TRBJ1-2 once - TRBV4-1 CASSPGPGKDYGYTF TGCGCCAGCAGCCCGGGTCCAGGGAAAGACTATGGCTACACCTTC
TRBJ1-1 - - TRBV7-2 CASSLAPPGAGGGNTEAFF TGTGCCAGCAGCTTAGCCCCACCAGGCGCGGGGGGCGGTAACACTGAAGCTTTCTTT
TRBJ1-1 - - TRBV12-5 CASGRGGRYTEAFF TGTGCTAGTGGAAGGGGAGGTCGGTACACTGAAGCTTTCTTT
TRBJ1-4 - - TRBV4-3 CASSRSIRAGEKLFF TGCGCCAGCAGCCGATCGATTCGGGCAGGGGAAAAACTGTTTTTT
TRBJ2-4 - - TRBV27 CASSPNALGSVAKNIQYF TGTGCCAGCAGTCCGAATGCCTTGGGCTCGGTAGCCAAAAACATTCAGTACTTC
TRBJ2-1 - TRBD2 TRBV7-3 CASSLPRTSGRDEQFF TGTGCCAGCAGCTTGCCCCGGACTAGCGGGAGGGATGAGCAGTTCTTC
TRBJ1-1 - - TRBV6-5 CASEVWNTEAFF TGTGCCAGCGAGGTATGGAACACTGAAGCTTTCTTT
TRBJ2-7 - - TRBV6-1 CASSEYIRGEQYF TGTGCCAGCAGTGAATATATCAGGGGCGAGCAGTACTTC
TRBJ1-1 - - TRBV9 CASSATGSLNTEAFF TGTGCCAGCAGCGCCACCGGGTCCCTGAACACTGAAGCTTTCTTT
TRBJ1-3 - TRBD1 TRBV18 CASSRQGLTGNTIYF TGTGCCAGCTCACGACAGGGACTGACTGGAAACACCATATATTTT
TRBJ2-5 - TRBD2 TRBV5-1 CASSLRTSGRGEETQYF TGCGCCAGCAGCCTGCGGACTAGCGGGAGAGGAGAAGAGACCCAGTACTTC
TRBJ1-2 - TRBD1 TRBV7-9 CASSITGGDGYTF TGTGCCAGCAGCATCACAGGGGGCGATGGCTACACCTTC
TRBJ2-7 - TRBD1 TRBV9 CASSGQGSYEQYF TGTGCCAGCAGTGGACAGGGGTCCTACGAGCAGTACTTC
TRBJ1-1 - TRBD1 TRBV12-3/TRBV12-4 CASSPQGARRAFF TGTGCCAGCAGTCCACAGGGGGCGCGAAGAGCTTTCTTT
TRBJ1-5 few TRBD1 TRBV19 CASSRLRDRTSNQPQHF TGTGCCAGTAGCCGACTACGGGACAGGACAAGCAATCAGCCCCAGCATTTT
TRBJ2-7 - TRBD1 TRBV24-1 CATSGGTGPPVHEQYF TGTGCCACCAGTGGTGGGACAGGGCCGCCTGTCCACGAGCAGTACTTC
TRBJ2-1 - - TRBV20-1 CSASRRSLYNEQFF TGCAGTGCTAGTCGTCGTTCACTCTACAATGAGCAGTTCTTC
TRBJ2-7 - - TRBV4-3 CASSQEEAYEQYF TGCGCCAGCAGCCAAGAAGAGGCCTACGAGCAGTACTTC
TRBJ2-2 - - TRBV19 CASRLGGYANTGELFF TGTGCCAGTAGGCTCGGGGGTTACGCGAACACCGGGGAGCTGTTTTTT
TRBJ1-2 - TRBD1 TRBV5-1 CASSRSGQGVYGYTF TGCGCCAGCAGCAGGTCAGGACAGGGAGTCTATGGCTACACCTTC
TRBJ2-3 once TRBD2 TRBV11-3 CASSLTAGVQDTQYF TGTGCCAGCAGCTTAACCGCGGGAGTTCAAGATACGCAGTATTTT
TRBJ2-2 - TRBD1 TRBV3-1/TRBV3-2 CASSPGDRMGTGELFF TGTGCCAGCAGCCCCGGGGACAGGATGGGCACCGGGGAGCTGTTTTTT
TRBJ2-3 - TRBD2 TRBV15 CATSSSRAGDLYSTDTQYF TGTGCCACCAGCAGCTCCCGAGCGGGAGACCTATATAGCACAGATACGCAGTATTTT
TRBJ2-1 - TRBD2 TRBV11-3 CASSHFFLAGEVNEQFF TGTGCCAGCAGCCATTTCTTCCTAGCGGGAGAGGTCAATGAGCAGTTCTTC
TRBJ2-7 - - TRBV4-2 CASSQVLGTEPYEQYF TGTGCCAGCAGCCAAGTTTTGGGGACTGAACCCTACGAGCAGTACTTC
TRBJ1-3 - - TRBV28 CASSFHGGSGNTIYF TGTGCCAGCAGTTTCCACGGGGGCTCTGGAAACACCATATATTTT
TRBJ2-1 - TRBD2 TRBV10-3 CAIRGTSVSNNEQFF TGTGCCATCAGGGGGACTAGCGTGTCCAACAATGAGCAGTTCTTC
TRBJ1-3 - - TRBV6-5 CASSRTENSGNTIYF TGTGCCAGCAGCCGGACAGAAAACTCTGGAAACACCATATATTTT
TRBJ1-6 - - TRBV28 CASQVRSSYNSPLHF TGTGCCAGCCAAGTTAGAAGCTCCTATAATTCACCCCTCCACTTT
TRBJ2-7 - TRBD2 TRBV30 CAWSVLGSGSYEQYF TGTGCCTGGAGTGTACTTGGTAGCGGGAGCTACGAGCAGTACTTC